The clone carrying this TCR beta chain appeared a few times. The antigen is undetermined. A much larger clone differs by one base, so this may be a read error. The sample originates from a study of CD8+CD57+ T cells in acquired aplastic anemia. Across the whole study: Across the sorted CD4+ and CD8+ cells, DNA amounts averaged approximately 3.1 ug. Healthy donor CD4+ samples were sequenced to a depth that averaged roughly 10 million reads.

CDR3 and TCR beta VDJ profiling relied on a genomic DNA template. TCRdb recomputed calls from the reads with MiXCR, one row per CDR3 protein. The data hold 150,000 to 200,000 distinct CDR3 sequences, with roughly 40% observed a single time. Overall study results and limits: Twenty-nine was the count of CD8+ CDR3 sequences that patients shared with controls. Controls and patients did not differ significantly in CD8+ Simpson's diversity.

V lost 5 bases to trimming and J lost 9 bases, with 23 bases between them. Germline V CDR1 and CDR2: SGHAT, FQNNGV. This CDR3 spans 16 amino acids. V and J are TRBV11-2 and TRBJ2-1, with D possibly called TRBD1 or TRBD2 (6 bases each). Material for sequencing was sorted CD4+, CD8+, or CD8+CD57+ T cells (not recorded which) from PBMCs. This TCR was sampled from a human donor in good health. The CDR3 loop reads CASSVSGRREDSEQFF. The CDR3 coding sequence is TGTGCCAGCAGCGTCTCCGGACGGAGGGAGGACAGTGAGCAGTTCTTC.